This T cell receptor beta chain comes out of a study of T-cell memory formation after mild COVID-19. Study results and limitations: Clones contracting across day 15 to 85 had a balanced CD4/CD8 profile; later expanding clones leaned CD4+.

V was clipped by 1 base and J by 0 bases, with 7 bases between them. CDR1 MNHNS and CDR2 SASEGT come from the germline V gene. CDR3 length: 15 amino acids. 5'RACE, which relied on constant-segment primers, yielded TCR alpha and TCR beta cDNA libraries carrying sample barcodes and UMIs. Each CDR3 protein is one row after TCRdb ran MiXCR on the 5' RACE reads. The data show 120,000 to 150,000 distinct CDR3 sequences, roughly a fifth seen once. This clonotype was seen a handful of times. Its matching antigen is unknown. The chain is built from TRBV6-1 and TRBJ1-3; TRBD1 is a possible D gene (5 bases). This clonotype originated in an adult woman who had mild COVID-19 (a few samples of this study predate the infection). Cell type and time point are not known. What was sequenced was PBMCs or a T cell subset sorted from them (not recorded which). The CDR3 region has the DNA TGTGCCAGCAGTGAAGGAAGGGGCTCTGGAAACACCATATATTTT. It yields the protein CASSEGRGSGNTIYF.